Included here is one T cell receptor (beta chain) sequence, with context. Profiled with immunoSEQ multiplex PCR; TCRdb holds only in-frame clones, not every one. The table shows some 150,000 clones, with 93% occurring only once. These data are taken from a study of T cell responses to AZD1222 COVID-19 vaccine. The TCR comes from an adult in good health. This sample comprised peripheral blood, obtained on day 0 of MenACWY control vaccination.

The CDR3 sequence is CSVEEEVKQYF. The CDR3, as DNA: TGCAGCGTTGAAGAAGAAGTTAAGCAGTACTTC. The rearrangement joins TRBV29-1 to TRBJ2-7, with D uncertain. From germline, CDR1 is SQVTM and CDR2 ANQGSEA. V was cut by 0 bases and J by 8 bases, with 8 bases left in between. The CDR3 consists of 11 residues.